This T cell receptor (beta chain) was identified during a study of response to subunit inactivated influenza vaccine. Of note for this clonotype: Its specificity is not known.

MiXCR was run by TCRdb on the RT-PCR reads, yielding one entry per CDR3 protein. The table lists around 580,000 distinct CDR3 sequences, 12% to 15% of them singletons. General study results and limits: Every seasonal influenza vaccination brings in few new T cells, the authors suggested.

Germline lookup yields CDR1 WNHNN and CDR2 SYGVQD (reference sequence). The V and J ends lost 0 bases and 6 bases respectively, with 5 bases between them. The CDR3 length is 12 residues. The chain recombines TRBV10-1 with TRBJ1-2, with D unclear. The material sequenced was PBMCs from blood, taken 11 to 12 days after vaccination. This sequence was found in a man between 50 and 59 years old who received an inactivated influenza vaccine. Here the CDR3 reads CASSESLNGYTF. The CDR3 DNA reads TGCGCCAGCAGTGAGTCGTTGAATGGCTACACCTTC.